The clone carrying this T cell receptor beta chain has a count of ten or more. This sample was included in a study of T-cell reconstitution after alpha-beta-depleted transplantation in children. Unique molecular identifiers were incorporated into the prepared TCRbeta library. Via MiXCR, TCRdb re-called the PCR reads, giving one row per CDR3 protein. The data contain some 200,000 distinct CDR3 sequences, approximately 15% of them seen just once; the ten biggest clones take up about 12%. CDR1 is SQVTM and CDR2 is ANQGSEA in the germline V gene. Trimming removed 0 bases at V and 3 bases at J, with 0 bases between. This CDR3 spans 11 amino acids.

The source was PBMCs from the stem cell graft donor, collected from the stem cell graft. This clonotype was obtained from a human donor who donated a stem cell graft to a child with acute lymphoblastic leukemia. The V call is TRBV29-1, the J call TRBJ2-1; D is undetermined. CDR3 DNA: TGCAGCGTTGAAGACTACAATGAGCAGTTCTTC. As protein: CSVEDYNEQFF.